This T cell receptor (beta chain) was recovered during a study of blood T cells in healthy people across ages. The study, taken as a whole, reports: As naive T cell percentage varied, TCR beta diversity correlated strongly with it. Changes in expanded clonotypes were possibly confounded, as the CMV status of donors was unknown. Reliance upon unsorted PBMCs precluded definitive naive versus antigen-experienced comparison.

Each of the donors had 8 to 10 milliliters of peripheral blood drawn into EDTA-treated Vacutainer tubes. Germline V gene data show CDR1 as SGHVS and CDR2 as FQNEAQ. V gave up 5 bases and J gave up 7 bases; unmatched junction bases: 7. This CDR3 comprises 14 residues. Remarks on this clonotype: Its antigen is unknown.

The second PCR ran about 6 to 12 cycles with a sample-barcoded 5' primer and J-beta primers. MiXCR was run by TCRdb on the 5' RACE reads, yielding one entry per CDR3 protein. The data show about a million distinct CDR3 sequences, 45% to 60% seen once. The sequence derives from a woman aged 60-75 years in good health. Sequencing used blood. The chain is built from TRBV7-8 and TRBJ1-4, with TRBD1 matching over 7 bases. The CDR3 sequence is CASSLSGQSEKLFF. Here the CDR3 DNA reads TGTGCCAGCAGCCTCTCGGGACAGTCTGAAAAACTGTTTTTT.